A single sample gave rise to the 13 T cell receptor beta chains below, sequenced in a study of shared clonotypes between healthy human individuals. Assay used: immunoSEQ multiplex PCR; TCRdb lists only in-frame clones, some missing. The table has millions of clones, roughly 94% seen once. The sequenced sample consisted of naive CD4+ T cells sorted from blood. Noted subset: CD45RA+ positively selected. These receptors all come from a man aged 18 to 29 in good health.

The V call is TRBV9, the J call TRBJ1-5; D gene uncertain. Germline assignment: CDR1 SGDLS and CDR2 YYNGEE. V gave up 0 bases and J gave up 7 bases, with 14 bases separating them. The CDR3 is 15 residues long. The CDR3 DNA reads TGTGCCAGCAGCGTAGGGGCAGCCTCGGGACAGCCCCAGCATTTT. Translating it yields CASSVGAASGQPQHF.

This clone was detected only once. Within the sample, other DNA sequences also encode this same CDR3. V and J are TRBV19 and TRBJ1-5; 10 nucleotides agree with TRBD1. The CDR3 loop spans 15 amino acids. CDR1 and CDR2 from the germline V gene are LNHDA and SQIVND (reference sequence). Trimming cost V 7 bases and J 1 base; bases outside gene matches: 4. The CDR3 region has the DNA TGTGCCAGTACCAGGGACAGGGGAAGCAATCAGCCCCAGCATTTT. Translating gives CASTRDRGSNQPQHF.

The rearrangement uses TRBV5-4 and TRBJ2-5; no definite D call. Trimming left V 1 base short and J 3 bases short, with 13 bases between. The V gene's germline CDR1 is SGHNT and CDR2 YYREEE (reference sequence). This CDR3 has 15 amino acids. The CDR3 region has the DNA TGTGCCAGCAGCTTGCGAAGTTATCTGAAAGAGACCCAGTACTTC. As protein: CASSLRSYLKETQYF. The variable domain in full, with the rest retrieved from reference TRBV5-4 and TRBJ2-5, is ETGVTQSPTHLIKTRGQQVTLRCSSQSGHNTVSWYQQALGQGPQFIFQYYREEENGRGNFPPRFSGLQFPNYSSELNVNALELDDSALYLCASSLRSYLKETQYFGPGTRLLVL.

To note about this clone: Other DNA variants within this sample encode the same CDR3. V is TRBV5-1 and J is TRBJ1-5, with 10 positions matching TRBD1. V lost 4 bases and J lost 3; bases outside the gene matches: 4. CDR3 length: 15 residues. CDR1 and CDR2 (germline): SGHRS, YFSETQ. The CDR3 sequence is CASSPGTGANQPQHF. In nucleotides, the CDR3 is TGCGCCAGCAGCCCGGGGACAGGGGCCAATCAGCCCCAGCATTTT.

About this clone: This sample also contains other DNA sequences that code for the same CDR3. The chain employs TRBV10-3 and TRBJ2-7, with D possibly TRBD2 on 5 matching bases. V dropped 2 bases and J dropped 2 bases, with 10 bases sitting between them. Germline CDR1 is ENHRY and CDR2 is SYGVKD. The CDR3 contains 14 residues. The CDR3 reads CAISESGVAYEQYF. CDR3 in DNA: TGTGCCATCAGTGAGAGCGGTGTTGCCTACGAGCAGTACTTC.

Notes on this clone: Other nucleotide sequences from this sample produce the same CDR3. The chain combines TRBV18 with TRBJ1-4; the D is unclear. Deletions cut 3 bases from V and 5 bases from J, with 4 bases between. CDR1 is KGHSH, CDR2 LQKENI, per germline. The CDR3 is 12 amino acids. The CDR3: CASSPQNEKLFF. In DNA form, the CDR3 reads TGTGCCAGCTCACCCCAGAATGAAAAACTGTTTTTT.

The genes are TRBV6-1 and TRBJ1-5; TRBD1 is a possible D gene (6 bases). V shed 5 bases and J shed 1 base, with 12 bases lying between them. The V gene's germline CDR1 is MNHNS and CDR2 SASEGT. CDR3 length: 15 residues. CDR3 protein: CASSLLQGSNQPQHF. The CDR3 DNA is TGTGCCAGCAGTCTTCTTCAGGGGAGCAATCAGCCCCAGCATTTT.

The V gene is TRBV9, the J gene TRBJ1-1; the match to TRBD1 covers 9 bases. Trimming at V came to 4 bases and at J to 0 bases, leaving 10 bases not matched to a gene. From germline, CDR1 is SGDLS and CDR2 YYNGEE. The CDR3 extends over 17 amino acids. CDR3 bases: TGTGCCAGCAGCCCAGAGGGGACAGGGATCATGAACACTGAAGCTTTCTTT. The encoded protein is CASSPEGTGIMNTEAFF.

The rearrangement links TRBV19 to TRBJ1-1, with D unresolved. Trimming removed 5 bases at V and 4 bases at J, with 11 bases between. Germline V gene data show CDR1 as LNHDA and CDR2 as SQIVND (reference sequence). There are 13 residues in the CDR3. Written as DNA, the CDR3 is TGTGCCAGTAGTGTCCCCCCGAGCACTGAAGCTTTCTTT. Amino acids: CASSVPPSTEAFF.

This clone was seen a single time. This sequence joins TRBV7-2 and TRBJ2-1; D unclear. Looked up from germline, CDR1 is SGHTA and CDR2 is FQGNSA. V lost 1 base and J lost 7, with 11 bases in between. This CDR3 has 14 residues. The CDR3 reads CASSLGFGNNEQFF. The CDR3 DNA reads as TGTGCCAGCAGCTTAGGGTTTGGCAATAATGAGCAGTTCTTC.

The chain recombines TRBV7-2 with TRBJ1-5, with 8 positions matching TRBD1. The length of the CDR3 is 16 residues. Germline V CDR1 and CDR2: SGHTA, FQGNSA. Germline trimming cut 5 bases from V and 4 bases from J; bases unmatched to any gene: 10. The CDR3 loop is CASSPDGQGINQPQHF. CDR3 DNA: TGTGCCAGCAGCCCGGATGGACAGGGAATAAATCAGCCCCAGCATTTT.

This chain connects TRBV30 to TRBJ2-1; a weak D match, TRBD2 (5 bases). V dropped 5 bases and J dropped 8 bases, with 10 bases sitting between them. The length of the CDR3 is 11 residues. Germline V gene lookup returns CDR1 GTSNPN and CDR2 SVGIG (reference sequence). This CDR3 is CAWSGRHEQFF. The CDR3 DNA sequence: TGTGCCTGGTCGGGGAGACATGAGCAGTTCTTC.

The chain links TRBV11-2 to TRBJ1-1; D is unclear. The V end lost 5 bases, the J end lost 0 bases, and 7 bases lay between the germline ends. The CDR3 covers 13 residues. CDR1 and CDR2 (germline): SGHAT, FQNNGV. For the CDR3, the DNA is TGTGCCAGCAGCGAAGGACTGAACACTGAAGCTTTCTTT. Protein product: CASSEGLNTEAFF.